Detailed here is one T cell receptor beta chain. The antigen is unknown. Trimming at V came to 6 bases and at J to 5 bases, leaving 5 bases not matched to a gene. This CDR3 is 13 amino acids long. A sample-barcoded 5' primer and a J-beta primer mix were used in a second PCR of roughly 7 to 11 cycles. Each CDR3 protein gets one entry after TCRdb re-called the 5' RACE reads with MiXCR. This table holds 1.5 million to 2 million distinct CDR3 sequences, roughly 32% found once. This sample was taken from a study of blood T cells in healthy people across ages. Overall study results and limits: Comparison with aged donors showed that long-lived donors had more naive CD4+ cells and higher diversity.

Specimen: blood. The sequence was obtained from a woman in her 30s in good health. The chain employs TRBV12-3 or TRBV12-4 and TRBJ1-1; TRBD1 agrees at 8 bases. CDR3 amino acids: CASRWTGRTEAFF. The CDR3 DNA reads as TGTGCCAGCAGGTGGACAGGGAGAACTGAAGCTTTCTTT.